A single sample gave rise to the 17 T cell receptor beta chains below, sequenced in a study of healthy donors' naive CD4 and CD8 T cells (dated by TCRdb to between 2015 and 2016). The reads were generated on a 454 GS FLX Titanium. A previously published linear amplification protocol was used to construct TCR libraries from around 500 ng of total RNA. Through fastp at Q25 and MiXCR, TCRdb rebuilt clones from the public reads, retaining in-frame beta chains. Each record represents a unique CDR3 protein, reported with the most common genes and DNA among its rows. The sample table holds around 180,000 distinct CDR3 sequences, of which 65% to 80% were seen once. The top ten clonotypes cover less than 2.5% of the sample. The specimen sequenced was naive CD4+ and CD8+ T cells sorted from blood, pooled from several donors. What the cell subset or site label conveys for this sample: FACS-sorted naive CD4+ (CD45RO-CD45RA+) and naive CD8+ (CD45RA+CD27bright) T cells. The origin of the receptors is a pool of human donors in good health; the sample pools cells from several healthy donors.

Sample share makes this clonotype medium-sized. This chain's CDR3 is CATRTSGDTGELFF. DNA of the CDR3: TGTGCCACCCGGACTAGCGGGGACACCGGGGAGCTGTTTTTT. This chain links TRBV6-4 with TRBJ2-2; 12 bases line up with TRBD2. The CDR3 is 14 residues long. V dropped 10 bases and J dropped 3; count of bases not matched to a gene: 3. Per germline, CDR1 MRHNA and CDR2 SNTAGT.

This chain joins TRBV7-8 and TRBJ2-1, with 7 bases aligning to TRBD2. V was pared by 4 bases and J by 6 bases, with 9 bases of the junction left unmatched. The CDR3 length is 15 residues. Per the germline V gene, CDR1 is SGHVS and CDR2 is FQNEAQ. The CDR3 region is CASSSPRGRGNEQFF. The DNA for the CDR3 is TGTGCCAGCAGCTCGCCCAGAGGGAGGGGCAATGAGCAGTTCTTC.

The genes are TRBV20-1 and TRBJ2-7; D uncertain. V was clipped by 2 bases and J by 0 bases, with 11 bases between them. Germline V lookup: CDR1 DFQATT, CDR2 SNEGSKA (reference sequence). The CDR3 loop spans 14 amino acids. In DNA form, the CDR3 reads TGCAGTGCTAGATCGGCAGTGAGCTCCTACGAGCAGTACTTC. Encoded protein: CSARSAVSSYEQYF.

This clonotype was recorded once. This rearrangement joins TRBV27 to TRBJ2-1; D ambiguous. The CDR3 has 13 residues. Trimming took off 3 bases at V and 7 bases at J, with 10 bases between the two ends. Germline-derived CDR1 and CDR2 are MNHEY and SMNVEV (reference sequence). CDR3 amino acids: CASSFGKGNEQFF. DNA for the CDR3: TGTGCCAGCAGTTTTGGTAAGGGTAATGAGCAGTTCTTC.

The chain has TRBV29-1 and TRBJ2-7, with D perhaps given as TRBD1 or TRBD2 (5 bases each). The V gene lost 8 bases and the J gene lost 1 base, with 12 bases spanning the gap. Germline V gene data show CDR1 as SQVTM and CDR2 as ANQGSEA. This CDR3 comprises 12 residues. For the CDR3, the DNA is TGCAGCTCCCGGGACGGATCCTACGAGCAGTACTTC. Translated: CSSRDGSYEQYF.

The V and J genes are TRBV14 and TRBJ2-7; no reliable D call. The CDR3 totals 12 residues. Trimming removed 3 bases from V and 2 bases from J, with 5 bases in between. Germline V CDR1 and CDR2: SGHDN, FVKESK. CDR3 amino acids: CASSHSAYEQYF. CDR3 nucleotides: TGTGCCAGCAGCCATTCAGCCTACGAGCAGTACTTC.

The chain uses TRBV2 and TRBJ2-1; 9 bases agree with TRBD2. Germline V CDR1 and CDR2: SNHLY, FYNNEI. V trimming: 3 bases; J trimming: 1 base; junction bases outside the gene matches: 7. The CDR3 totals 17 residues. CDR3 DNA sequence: TGTGCCAGCAGTGATCCCCATAGCGGGAGTTCCTACAATGAGCAGTTCTTC. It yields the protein CASSDPHSGSSYNEQFF.

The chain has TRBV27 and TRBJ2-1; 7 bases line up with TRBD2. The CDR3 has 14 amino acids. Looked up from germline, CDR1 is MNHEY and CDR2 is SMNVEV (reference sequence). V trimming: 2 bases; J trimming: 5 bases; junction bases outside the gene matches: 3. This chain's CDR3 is CASSLLAANNEQFF. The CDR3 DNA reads TGTGCCAGCAGTTTACTAGCGGCTAACAATGAGCAGTTCTTC.

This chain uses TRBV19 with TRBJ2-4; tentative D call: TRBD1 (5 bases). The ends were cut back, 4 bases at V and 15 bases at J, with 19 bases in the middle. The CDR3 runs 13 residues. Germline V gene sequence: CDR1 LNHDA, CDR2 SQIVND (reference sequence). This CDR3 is CASSTTPTVRRYF. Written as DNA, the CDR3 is TGTGCCAGTAGTACGACACCGACAGTCCGGCGGTACTTC.

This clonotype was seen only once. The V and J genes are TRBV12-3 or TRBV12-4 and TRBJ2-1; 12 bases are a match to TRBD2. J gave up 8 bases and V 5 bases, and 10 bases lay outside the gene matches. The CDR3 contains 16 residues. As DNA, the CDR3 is TGTGCCAGCAGTCCCCATCTAGCGGGAGGGCCGGATGAGCAGTTCTTC. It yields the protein CASSPHLAGGPDEQFF.

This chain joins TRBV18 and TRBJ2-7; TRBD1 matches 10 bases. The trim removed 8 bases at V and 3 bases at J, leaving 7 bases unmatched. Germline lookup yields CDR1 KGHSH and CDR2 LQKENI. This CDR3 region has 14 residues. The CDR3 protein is CASTRGQGNYEQYF. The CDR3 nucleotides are TGTGCCAGCACTCGGGGACAGGGGAACTACGAGCAGTACTTC.

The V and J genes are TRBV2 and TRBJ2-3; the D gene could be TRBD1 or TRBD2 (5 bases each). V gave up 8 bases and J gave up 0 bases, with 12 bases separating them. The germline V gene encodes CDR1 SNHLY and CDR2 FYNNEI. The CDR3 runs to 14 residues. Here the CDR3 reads CASLRDGSTDTQYF. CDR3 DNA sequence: TGTGCCAGCCTCCGGGACGGTAGCACAGATACGCAGTATTTT. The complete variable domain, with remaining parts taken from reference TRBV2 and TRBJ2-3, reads EPEVTQTPSHQVTQMGQEVILRCVPISNHLYFYWYRQILGQKVEFLVSFYNNEISEKSEIFDDQFSVERPDGSNFTLKIRSTKLEDSAMYFCASLRDGSTDTQYFGPGTRLTVL.

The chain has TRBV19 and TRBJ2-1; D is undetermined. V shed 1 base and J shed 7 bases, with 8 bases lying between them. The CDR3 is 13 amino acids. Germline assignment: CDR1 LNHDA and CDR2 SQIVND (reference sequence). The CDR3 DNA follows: TGTGCCAGTAGTATAGGCCTCTGGAATGAGCAGTTCTTC. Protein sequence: CASSIGLWNEQFF.

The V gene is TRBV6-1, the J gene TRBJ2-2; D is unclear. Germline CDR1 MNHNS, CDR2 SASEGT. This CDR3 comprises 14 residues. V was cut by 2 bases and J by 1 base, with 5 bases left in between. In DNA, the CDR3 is TGTGCCAGCAGTGAATGGCTGAACACCGGGGAGCTGTTTTTT. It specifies CASSEWLNTGELFF.

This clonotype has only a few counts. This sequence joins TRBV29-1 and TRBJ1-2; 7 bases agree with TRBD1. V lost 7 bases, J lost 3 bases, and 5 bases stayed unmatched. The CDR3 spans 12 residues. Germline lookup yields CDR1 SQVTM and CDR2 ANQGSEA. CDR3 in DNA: TGCAGCGCCGCTGGGACAGACTATGGCTACACCTTC. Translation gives CSAAGTDYGYTF.

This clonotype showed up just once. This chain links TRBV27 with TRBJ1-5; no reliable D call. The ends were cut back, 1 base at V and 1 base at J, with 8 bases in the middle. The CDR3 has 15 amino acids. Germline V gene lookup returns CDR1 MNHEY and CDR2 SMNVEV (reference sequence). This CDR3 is CASSLFGLSNQPQHF. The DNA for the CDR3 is TGTGCCAGCAGTTTATTCGGACTCAGCAATCAGCCCCAGCATTTT.

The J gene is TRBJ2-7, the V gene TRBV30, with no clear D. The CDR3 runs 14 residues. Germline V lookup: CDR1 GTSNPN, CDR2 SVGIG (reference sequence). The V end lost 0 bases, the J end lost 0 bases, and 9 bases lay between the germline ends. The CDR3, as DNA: TGTGCCTGGAGTGTACAAGTCGGCTCCTACGAGCAGTACTTC. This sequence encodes CAWSVQVGSYEQYF.